The 20 T cell receptor beta chains below were found in one sample sequenced in a study of blood T cell repertoires in COVID-19. Clones were read by immunoSEQ multiplex PCR, and TCRdb kept only the in-frame ones, dropping some. The table lists a few hundred thousand clones, roughly 86% of them singletons, with roughly 9.1% in the top ten. Input material: peripheral blood. The receptors stem from a man younger than 30 with active or convalescent COVID-19.

The rearrangement links TRBV19 to TRBJ2-7; D ambiguous. Germline lookup yields CDR1 LNHDA and CDR2 SQIVND (reference sequence). Trimming removed 3 bases from V and 6 bases from J, with 6 bases in between. The CDR3 covers 11 residues. The CDR3 is CASSIGGEQYF. The CDR3 DNA reads as TGTGCCAGTAGTATCGGCGGCGAGCAGTACTTC.

This clone has just one count. This rearrangement joins TRBV18 to TRBJ2-1; TRBD2 matches 11 bases. Germline trimming cut 0 bases from V and 1 base from J; bases unmatched to any gene: 2. The germline V gene has CDR1 KGHSH and CDR2 LQKENI. The CDR3 is made up of 17 amino acids. The DNA for the CDR3 is TGTGCCAGCTCACCACCTTCTAGCGGGGGGTCCTACAATGAGCAGTTCTTC. Protein sequence: CASSPPSSGGSYNEQFF. Full variable domain (remainder filled in from reference TRBV18 and TRBJ2-1): NAGVMQNPRHLVRRRGQEARLRCSPMKGHSHVYWYRQLPEEGLKFMVYLQKENIIDESGMPKERFSAEFPKEGPSILRIQQVVRGDSAAYFCASSPPSSGGSYNEQFFGPGTRLTVL.

The CDR3 protein is CASSAGTSTDTQYF. CDR3 in DNA: TGTGCCAGCAGTGCGGGGACCAGCACAGATACGCAGTATTTT. This rearrangement joins TRBV6-2 or TRBV6-3 to TRBJ2-3; TRBD2 might be the D (6 bases). This CDR3 comprises 14 residues. V was shortened by 5 bases and J by 0 bases, with 9 bases between the two germline ends. Germline V gene lookup returns CDR1 MNHEY and CDR2 SVGEGT.

The chain links TRBV4-1 to TRBJ2-7, with D possibly matching TRBD1 (5 bases). The CDR3 totals 15 residues. V dropped 4 bases and J dropped 6 bases, with 19 bases sitting between them. Per germline, CDR1 MGHRA and CDR2 YSYEKL. CDR3 protein: CASSPPPGRQLEQYF. The CDR3 DNA reads TGCGCCAGCAGCCCTCCCCCAGGGCGTCAGCTCGAGCAGTACTTC.

This sequence joins TRBV2 and TRBJ1-5; D remains ambiguous. CDR1 and CDR2 from the germline V gene are SNHLY and FYNNEI. This CDR3 region has 13 residues. V was trimmed by 3 bases and J by 7 bases, leaving 10 bases between them. CDR3 sequence reads: CASSDSAGQPQHF. The CDR3 DNA reads TGTGCCAGCAGTGACTCCGCGGGCCAGCCCCAGCATTTT. Variable domain in full (rest from reference TRBV2 and TRBJ1-5): EPEVTQTPSHQVTQMGQEVILRCVPISNHLYFYWYRQILGQKVEFLVSFYNNEISEKSEIFDDQFSVERPDGSNFTLKIRSTKLEDSAMYFCASSDSAGQPQHFGDGTRLSIL.

This chain joins TRBV11-2 and TRBJ2-3; a possible D gene is TRBD2 (7 bases). Germline lookup yields CDR1 SGHAT and CDR2 FQNNGV. This CDR3 is built from 13 residues. Deletions cut 8 bases from V and 4 bases from J, with 13 bases between. The CDR3 coding sequence is TGTGCCAGCGGGGGGGCTATGGCAGATACGCAGTATTTT. This encodes CASGGAMADTQYF.

The genes are TRBV27 and TRBJ2-5; TRBD2 matches at 12 bases. V was clipped by 3 bases and J by 3 bases; unmatched bases: 8. In germline, CDR1 is MNHEY, CDR2 SMNVEV (reference sequence). The CDR3 has 17 residues. The CDR3 nucleotides are TGTGCCAGCAGTTTCGGACTAGCGGGGAGCGATAAAGAGACCCAGTACTTC. This gives the protein CASSFGLAGSDKETQYF.

This rearrangement joins TRBV5-6 to TRBJ2-5, with a possible D match to TRBD1 (5 bases). Germline assignment: CDR1 SGHDT and CDR2 YYEEEE. V was trimmed by 1 base and J by 5 bases, leaving 12 bases between them. The length of the CDR3 is 14 residues. In DNA, the CDR3 is TGTGCCAGCAGCTTGATCAGGGTTCGGGAGACCCAGTACTTC. Encoded protein: CASSLIRVRETQYF.

The rearrangement joins TRBV6-5 to TRBJ2-3, with 7 positions matching TRBD2. This CDR3 is 15 amino acids long. V shed 7 bases, J shed 2 bases, and the junction held 9 bases outside the gene matches. The germline V gene encodes CDR1 MNHEY and CDR2 SVGAGI. The CDR3 DNA reads as TGTGCCAGCACCATTTGGGCGGGGGACACAGATACGCAGTATTTT. Translating it yields CASTIWAGDTDTQYF.

This clone was recorded a few times. The chain couples TRBV18 to TRBJ2-3; TRBD1 is a possible D gene (5 bases). Deletions cut 3 bases from V and 1 base from J, with 11 bases between. CDR3 size: 15 residues. CDR1 is KGHSH, CDR2 LQKENI, per germline. The CDR3 coding sequence is TGTGCCAGCTCACCCAGGGTCGGTGGCACAGATACGCAGTATTTT. This gives the protein CASSPRVGGTDTQYF. Full variable domain (rest looked up from reference TRBV18 and TRBJ2-3): NAGVMQNPRHLVRRRGQEARLRCSPMKGHSHVYWYRQLPEEGLKFMVYLQKENIIDESGMPKERFSAEFPKEGPSILRIQQVVRGDSAAYFCASSPRVGGTDTQYFGPGTRLTVL.

This sequence joins TRBV2 and TRBJ1-2; weak D call: TRBD1 (6 bases). CDR3 length equals 14 residues. The ends were cut back, 6 bases at V and 7 bases at J, with 18 bases in the middle. The germline V gene encodes CDR1 SNHLY and CDR2 FYNNEI. The CDR3 nucleotides read TGTGCCAGCAGGAACACATTTGGGACATTTGGCTACACCTTC. Translated: CASRNTFGTFGYTF.

The chain couples TRBV11-2 to TRBJ1-3; tentative D call: TRBD1 (6 bases). The germline gives CDR1 SGHAT, CDR2 FQNNGV. V was cut by 5 bases and J by 0 bases, with 8 bases left in between. This CDR3 has 14 amino acids. This CDR3 reads CASSDRSSGNTIYF. CDR3 DNA: TGTGCCAGCAGCGACAGGAGCTCTGGAAACACCATATATTTT.

The rearrangement joins TRBV10-3 to TRBJ1-1; no firm D call. The CDR3 extends over 13 amino acids. Germline CDR1 is ENHRY and CDR2 is SYGVKD. The V and J ends lost 7 bases and 5 bases respectively, with 14 bases between them. CDR3 amino acids: CAIINLAGTEAFF. The CDR3 nucleotides are TGTGCCATCATTAACTTAGCCGGAACTGAAGCTTTCTTT.

The chain uses TRBV25-1 and TRBJ1-3; D not resolved. The CDR3 runs to 13 residues. V was trimmed by 4 bases and J by 4 bases, leaving 8 bases between them. The germline V gene encodes CDR1 MGHDK and CDR2 SYGVNS. CDR3 protein: CASSASTGNTIYF. The CDR3 DNA reads as TGTGCCAGCAGTGCCTCGACAGGAAACACCATATATTTT.

The chain combines TRBV6-5 with TRBJ1-2, with 9 bases lining up with TRBD1. V gave up 7 bases and J gave up 4 bases; unmatched junction bases: 7. Germline CDR1 MNHEY, CDR2 SVGAGI. The CDR3 is 14 residues long. CDR3 protein: CASTPGQGTYGYTF. In DNA form, the CDR3 reads TGTGCCAGCACTCCTGGACAGGGGACCTATGGCTACACCTTC.

The rearrangement links TRBV5-4 to TRBJ2-7; 10 bases fit TRBD2. Trimming removed 1 base from V and 4 bases from J; junction bases left unmatched: 14. Germline CDR1 reads SGHNT; CDR2 reads YYREEE (reference sequence). The CDR3 is 18 residues long. The CDR3 sequence: CASSLRLAGAPIFYEQYF. CDR3 bases: TGTGCCAGCAGCTTGCGTCTAGCGGGGGCACCCATCTTTTACGAGCAGTACTTC. Full variable domain (missing parts from reference TRBV5-4 and TRBJ2-7): ETGVTQSPTHLIKTRGQQVTLRCSSQSGHNTVSWYQQALGQGPQFIFQYYREEENGRGNFPPRFSGLQFPNYSSELNVNALELDDSALYLCASSLRLAGAPIFYEQYFGPGTRLTVT.

This clone showed up just once. This sequence joins TRBV9 and TRBJ2-5, with TRBD1 matching 9 bases. This CDR3 has 14 amino acids. Looked up from germline, CDR1 is SGDLS and CDR2 is YYNGEE. V lost 0 bases to trimming and J lost 5 bases; unmatched junction nucleotides: 2. The CDR3 DNA reads as TGTGCCAGCAGCGTAGAGGGACAGGGTGAGACCCAGTACTTC. Residues: CASSVEGQGETQYF.

The rearrangement links TRBV6-2 or TRBV6-3 to TRBJ2-1, with TRBD1 as a possible D gene (5 bases). The CDR3 loop spans 16 amino acids. Germline CDR1 and CDR2: MNHEY and SVGEGT. Deletions cut 1 base from V and 1 base from J, with 11 bases between. DNA of the CDR3: TGTGCCAGCAGTTACTTGGACATACCTTCCTACAATGAGCAGTTCTTC. As protein: CASSYLDIPSYNEQFF.

The CDR3 DNA follows: TGTGCCAGCAGTCTGGCGGGGGGGAAATATAATGAGCAGTTCTTC. Its translation is CASSLAGGKYNEQFF. The genes are TRBV13 and TRBJ2-1; 9 bases match TRBD2. The CDR3 consists of 15 residues. Per germline, CDR1 PRHDT and CDR2 FYEKMQ (reference sequence). J lost 7 bases, V lost 6 bases, and 10 bases had no gene match.

The J gene is TRBJ2-1, the V gene TRBV6-5; 7 bases fit TRBD2. Unmatched junction bases numbered 4, after V lost 7 bases and J lost 4 bases. Germline CDR1 and CDR2: MNHEY and SVGAGI. This CDR3 spans 13 amino acids. The CDR3 DNA reads TGTGCCAGCACCAGCGGGGCGTACAATGAGCAGTTCTTC. Protein sequence: CASTSGAYNEQFF.